This TCR beta chain originates from a study of identical twins. CDR3 size: 17 residues. Germline lookup yields CDR1 SGHRS and CDR2 YFSETQ. The trim removed 1 base at V and 11 bases at J, leaving 18 bases unmatched. The sample holds many counts of this clonotype. TCRdb used MiXCR to reprocess the 5' RACE reads, holding one entry per CDR3 protein. The table has hundreds of thousands of distinct CDR3 sequences, roughly 7.1% seen once. The same sample was also studied in work on yellow fever vaccine responses in identical twins. That study adds: Twins' vaccine T cell response reportedly gave the appearance of partial convergence and partial personalization.

Sequenced input: PBMCs. This sequence originates from a woman under 30 in good health. The chain joins TRBV5-1 to TRBJ2-4; 7 bases align to TRBD1. The CDR3 coding sequence is TGCGCCAGCAGCTTGTACCCTCACGACCGGGACAGTGGATTTCAGTACTTC. Its protein product is CASSLYPHDRDSGFQYF.